A selection of T cell receptor beta chains follows, all from one sample in a study of human T cells and chemical hapten exposure. TCRdb redid the calling of the RACE reads with MiXCR, one entry per CDR3 protein. The sample lists about 360,000 distinct CDR3 sequences, nearly 5% occurring once. The source was whole blood, collected in connection with sensitization to the hapten diphenylcyclopropenone (DPC). These receptors all come from a woman aged 50 to 60 with alopecia areata. Some clones in this sample may be carry-over from other donors' samples. Both conserved end residues are part of each CDR3. Fields, in order: clone size, J gene, D gene, V gene, CDR3 protein, CDR3 DNA. The D gene is left open where the match is weak. Not every row has a clone size; where given, it reads once, few, many or a size class.

clone_size: many
j_call: TRBJ1-6
d_call: -
v_call: TRBV3-1
cdr3_aa: CASSITFQRDSPLHF
cdr3_nt: TGTGCCAGCAGCATAACCTTCCAAAGAGATTCACCCCTCCACTTT

clone_size: many
j_call: TRBJ1-5
d_call: -
v_call: TRBV15
cdr3_aa: CATSRGLGSNQPQHF
cdr3_nt: TGTGCCACCAGCAGGGGTTTGGGAAGCAATCAGCCCCAGCATTTT

clone_size: -
j_call: TRBJ1-4
d_call: -
v_call: TRBV20-1
cdr3_aa: CSASQAATNEKLFF
cdr3_nt: TGCAGTGCTAGTCAGGCGGCAACTAATGAAAAACTGTTTTTT

clone_size: few
j_call: TRBJ1-5
d_call: -
v_call: TRBV6-1
cdr3_aa: CASSEEGAKNQPQHF
cdr3_nt: TGTGCCAGCAGTGAAGAGGGTGCGAAGAATCAGCCCCAGCATTTT

clone_size: few
j_call: TRBJ2-2
d_call: TRBD1
v_call: TRBV27
cdr3_aa: CASTLEGQGAVGELFF
cdr3_nt: TGTGCCAGCACCCTAGAAGGACAGGGGGCGGTCGGGGAGCTGTTTTTT

clone_size: many
j_call: TRBJ2-1
d_call: -
v_call: TRBV6-6
cdr3_aa: CASIDSSYNEQFF
cdr3_nt: TGTGCCAGCATTGACTCCTCCTACAATGAGCAGTTCTTC

clone_size: many
j_call: TRBJ2-7
d_call: TRBD1
v_call: TRBV5-6
cdr3_aa: CASSPGQSSYEQYF
cdr3_nt: TGTGCCAGCAGTCCGGGACAGAGCTCCTACGAGCAGTACTTC

clone_size: few
j_call: TRBJ2-7
d_call: TRBD2
v_call: TRBV29-1
cdr3_aa: CSVVPGGFSYEQYF
cdr3_nt: TGCAGCGTTGTCCCGGGAGGATTTAGCTACGAGCAGTACTTC

clone_size: few
j_call: TRBJ2-3
d_call: -
v_call: TRBV27
cdr3_aa: CASSFRGHSQYF
cdr3_nt: TGTGCCAGCAGTTTCAGGGGCCACTCGCAGTATTTT

clone_size: -
j_call: TRBJ1-5
d_call: TRBD1
v_call: TRBV7-9
cdr3_aa: CASSSGQGYSNQPQHF
cdr3_nt: TGTGCCAGCAGCTCCGGACAGGGTTATAGCAATCAGCCCCAGCATTTT

clone_size: many
j_call: TRBJ1-5
d_call: TRBD1
v_call: TRBV7-8
cdr3_aa: CASSSRTGGTQPQHF
cdr3_nt: TGTGCCAGCAGCTCCCGGACAGGGGGTACTCAGCCCCAGCATTTT

clone_size: many
j_call: TRBJ1-1
d_call: -
v_call: TRBV13
cdr3_aa: CASSSPSMNTEAFF
cdr3_nt: TGTGCCAGCAGCTCTCCCTCGATGAACACTGAAGCTTTCTTT

clone_size: many
j_call: TRBJ1-1
d_call: TRBD1
v_call: TRBV20-1
cdr3_aa: CSAIGGASTEAFF
cdr3_nt: TGCAGTGCTATAGGGGGCGCGTCCACTGAAGCTTTCTTT

clone_size: -
j_call: TRBJ2-5
d_call: TRBD1
v_call: TRBV28
cdr3_aa: CASTSPWDRGETQYF
cdr3_nt: TGTGCCAGCACTTCACCCTGGGACAGGGGAGAGACCCAGTACTTC

clone_size: few
j_call: TRBJ2-7
d_call: -
v_call: TRBV7-6
cdr3_aa: CASSRGTDFAVGQYF
cdr3_nt: TGTGCCAGCAGCCGAGGGACCGACTTCGCAGTAGGGCAGTACTTC

clone_size: many
j_call: TRBJ1-1
d_call: -
v_call: TRBV4-2
cdr3_aa: CASSQETARENTEAFF
cdr3_nt: TGTGCCAGCAGCCAAGAGACCGCCAGGGAGAACACTGAAGCTTTCTTT

clone_size: many
j_call: TRBJ2-7
d_call: TRBD2
v_call: TRBV7-2
cdr3_aa: CASSSTGTSPYEQYF
cdr3_nt: TGTGCCAGCAGCTCTACCGGGACTAGCCCCTACGAGCAGTACTTC

clone_size: -
j_call: TRBJ1-3
d_call: TRBD1
v_call: TRBV2
cdr3_aa: CASSGGQPGNTIYF
cdr3_nt: TGTGCCAGCAGTGGGGGACAGCCCGGGAACACCATATATTTT

clone_size: few
j_call: TRBJ1-1
d_call: -
v_call: TRBV12-3/TRBV12-4
cdr3_aa: CASRPGSLNTEAFF
cdr3_nt: TGTGCCAGCAGGCCTGGGTCCCTGAACACTGAAGCTTTCTTT

clone_size: few
j_call: TRBJ2-7
d_call: TRBD1
v_call: TRBV9
cdr3_aa: CASSARQGYEQYF
cdr3_nt: TGTGCCAGCAGCGCCCGACAGGGGTACGAGCAGTACTTC

clone_size: many
j_call: TRBJ2-7
d_call: TRBD1
v_call: TRBV28
cdr3_aa: CASRRTGGSYEQYF
cdr3_nt: TGTGCCAGCAGGAGGACAGGGGGTTCCTACGAGCAGTACTTC

clone_size: many
j_call: TRBJ2-5
d_call: -
v_call: TRBV5-1
cdr3_aa: CASSPNRETQYF
cdr3_nt: TGCGCCAGCAGTCCGAATAGGGAGACCCAGTACTTC

clone_size: few
j_call: TRBJ2-3
d_call: -
v_call: TRBV4-2
cdr3_aa: CASSQDQAGANTDTQYF
cdr3_nt: TGTGCCAGCAGCCAAGATCAGGCGGGCGCCAACACAGATACGCAGTATTTT

clone_size: -
j_call: TRBJ1-5
d_call: -
v_call: TRBV7-2
cdr3_aa: CASSLDLAGAGNQPQHF
cdr3_nt: TGTGCCAGCAGCTTAGACCTCGCAGGGGCAGGCAATCAGCCCCAGCATTTT

clone_size: -
j_call: TRBJ2-1
d_call: -
v_call: TRBV25-1
cdr3_aa: CASSEYSVGNEQFF
cdr3_nt: TGTGCCAGCAGTGAATATTCGGTGGGTAATGAGCAGTTCTTC

clone_size: few
j_call: TRBJ1-6
d_call: -
v_call: TRBV20-1
cdr3_aa: CSARDARNSPLHF
cdr3_nt: TGCAGTGCTAGAGATGCAAGGAATTCACCCCTCCACTTT

clone_size: many
j_call: TRBJ2-1
d_call: -
v_call: TRBV3-1
cdr3_aa: CASSQVSAATDNEQFF
cdr3_nt: TGTGCCAGCAGCCAAGTTTCCGCGGCAACCGACAATGAGCAGTTCTTC

clone_size: many
j_call: TRBJ2-1
d_call: -
v_call: TRBV10-3
cdr3_aa: CAISADRLSVGEQFF
cdr3_nt: TGTGCCATCAGCGCTGACAGGTTATCGGTCGGTGAGCAGTTCTTC

clone_size: -
j_call: TRBJ2-7
d_call: TRBD1
v_call: TRBV18
cdr3_aa: CASSPTQAGGYEQYF
cdr3_nt: TGTGCCAGCTCACCAACCCAGGCAGGGGGCTACGAGCAGTACTTC

clone_size: many
j_call: TRBJ1-2
d_call: -
v_call: TRBV20-1
cdr3_aa: CSARDRANYGYTF
cdr3_nt: TGCAGTGCTAGGGACAGAGCTAACTATGGCTACACCTTC

clone_size: -
j_call: TRBJ2-3
d_call: TRBD1
v_call: TRBV9
cdr3_aa: CASSGTSGTDSTDTQYF
cdr3_nt: TGTGCCAGCAGCGGGACTTCCGGGACAGATAGCACAGATACGCAGTATTTT

clone_size: many
j_call: TRBJ2-3
d_call: TRBD1
v_call: TRBV5-1
cdr3_aa: CASSFRQGETDTQYF
cdr3_nt: TGCGCCAGCAGCTTCAGGCAGGGGGAGACAGATACGCAGTATTTT

clone_size: many
j_call: TRBJ1-1
d_call: TRBD1
v_call: TRBV5-6
cdr3_aa: CASSFSRDRGPRNTEAFF
cdr3_nt: TGTGCCAGCAGCTTTAGCCGGGACAGGGGGCCGAGGAACACTGAAGCTTTCTTT

clone_size: few
j_call: TRBJ2-1
d_call: -
v_call: TRBV5-5
cdr3_aa: CASSFTDGGNNEQFF
cdr3_nt: TGTGCCAGCAGCTTCACGGACGGCGGCAACAATGAGCAGTTCTTC

clone_size: many
j_call: TRBJ2-3
d_call: TRBD2
v_call: TRBV10-2
cdr3_aa: CASSGTSEVVTQYF
cdr3_nt: TGCGCCAGCAGTGGGACTAGTGAGGTGGTTACGCAGTATTTT

clone_size: many
j_call: TRBJ2-7
d_call: -
v_call: TRBV29-1
cdr3_aa: CSVEPADTYEQYF
cdr3_nt: TGCAGCGTTGAGCCAGCGGACACCTACGAGCAGTACTTC

clone_size: -
j_call: TRBJ1-1
d_call: TRBD1
v_call: TRBV6-1
cdr3_aa: CASSAPGTGREEAFF
cdr3_nt: TGTGCCAGCAGTGCTCCCGGGACAGGGCGTGAGGAAGCTTTCTTT

clone_size: few
j_call: TRBJ2-3
d_call: -
v_call: TRBV20-1
cdr3_aa: CSAREVQGSLDTQYF
cdr3_nt: TGCAGTGCTAGAGAGGTTCAGGGCTCGCTGGATACGCAGTATTTT

clone_size: many
j_call: TRBJ2-5
d_call: -
v_call: TRBV5-1
cdr3_aa: CASSLVLQETQYF
cdr3_nt: TGCGCCAGCAGCTTGGTACTTCAAGAGACCCAGTACTTC

clone_size: many
j_call: TRBJ2-1
d_call: -
v_call: TRBV5-6
cdr3_aa: CASSWGGPISYNEQFF
cdr3_nt: TGTGCCAGCAGCTGGGGGGGGCCCATATCTTACAATGAGCAGTTCTTC

clone_size: many
j_call: TRBJ1-6
d_call: TRBD1
v_call: TRBV4-1
cdr3_aa: CASSTGGVDSPLHF
cdr3_nt: TGCGCCAGCAGTACAGGGGGCGTGGATTCACCCCTCCACTTT

clone_size: few
j_call: TRBJ2-2
d_call: -
v_call: TRBV5-1
cdr3_aa: CASSFEFTGELFF
cdr3_nt: TGCGCCAGCAGCTTTGAGTTCACCGGGGAGCTGTTTTTT

clone_size: -
j_call: TRBJ2-1
d_call: -
v_call: TRBV12-3/TRBV12-4
cdr3_aa: CASSPRDHYNEQFF
cdr3_nt: TGTGCCAGCAGTCCTCGGGACCACTACAATGAGCAGTTCTTC

clone_size: -
j_call: TRBJ1-6
d_call: TRBD1
v_call: TRBV7-9
cdr3_aa: CASSSSRTGGGSPLHF
cdr3_nt: TGTGCCAGCAGCTCGAGCCGGACAGGGGGAGGGTCACCCCTCCACTTT

clone_size: many
j_call: TRBJ2-2
d_call: -
v_call: TRBV29-1
cdr3_aa: CSVDTGELFF
cdr3_nt: TGCAGCGTTGATACCGGGGAGCTGTTTTTT

clone_size: -
j_call: TRBJ1-5
d_call: -
v_call: TRBV6-6
cdr3_aa: CASSYQGEGQPQHF
cdr3_nt: TGTGCCAGCAGTTACCAGGGCGAGGGGCAGCCCCAGCATTTT

clone_size: many
j_call: TRBJ2-1
d_call: -
v_call: TRBV7-2
cdr3_aa: CASSPGTQREQFF
cdr3_nt: TGTGCCAGCAGTCCCGGGACTCAGAGGGAGCAGTTCTTC

clone_size: many
j_call: TRBJ2-7
d_call: -
v_call: TRBV6-5
cdr3_aa: CASSRKQGSYEQYF
cdr3_nt: TGTGCCAGCAGCCGTAAACAGGGCTCCTACGAGCAGTACTTC

clone_size: many
j_call: TRBJ1-1
d_call: TRBD1
v_call: TRBV6-2/TRBV6-3
cdr3_aa: CASTPIQGAKGAFF
cdr3_nt: TGTGCCAGCACCCCTATCCAGGGGGCTAAGGGGGCTTTCTTT

clone_size: many
j_call: TRBJ1-2
d_call: -
v_call: TRBV11-2
cdr3_aa: CASSLEVDGYTF
cdr3_nt: TGTGCCAGCAGCTTAGAGGTGGATGGCTACACCTTC

clone_size: many
j_call: TRBJ1-4
d_call: TRBD1
v_call: TRBV13
cdr3_aa: CASSRAGTEAEKLFF
cdr3_nt: TGTGCCAGCAGCCGAGCCGGGACAGAAGCCGAAAAACTGTTTTTT